These 6 T cell receptor beta chains came from one sample sequenced in a study of shared clonotypes between healthy human individuals (dated by TCRdb to about 2020). Receptors were amplified or captured by the immunoSEQ multiplex PCR assay. TCRdb mirrors the immuneACCESS table, restricted to in-frame sequences. Some clones are absent from its copies; in checked studies, under half trace to an unresolved V gene, and the reason for the others is unknown. Counted in this sample were around 700,000 clones; about 78% of them appeared once. The top ten hold about 2% of the sample. The sequenced sample was memory CD4+ T cells sorted from blood. This specimen's cell subset or site label, per the study, means: CD45RA-negative fraction. All receptors come from a woman under 40 in good health.

The chain recombines TRBV30 with TRBJ2-5; 8 nucleotides agree with TRBD2. The J call may be incorrect, as the DNA end agrees better with TRBJ2-7. Germline V gene lookup returns CDR1 GTSNPN and CDR2 SVGIG (reference sequence). This CDR3 contains 14 residues. CDR3 loop: CAWSVLAGGGEQYF. DNA for the CDR3: TGTGCCTGGAGTGTACTCGCGGGAGGAGGCGAGCAGTACTTC.

Worth noting for this clone: The same CDR3 is also encoded by other DNA sequences in this sample. V is TRBV5-1 and J is TRBJ1-2; 8 bases match TRBD1. Germline loops: CDR1 SGHRS, CDR2 YFSETQ. The CDR3 covers 14 residues. After removal of 5 bases from V and 8 bases from J, the junction contained 11 bases not matched to a gene. Here the CDR3 DNA reads TGCGCCAGCAGTCCCGACAGGGGAAGGGGCGGCTACACCTTC. Amino acids: CASSPDRGRGGYTF.

This clone appeared a few times. The V call is TRBV5-1, the J call TRBJ2-3; D may correspond to TRBD1 or TRBD2 (5 bases each). Trimming took off 4 bases at V and 4 bases at J, with 22 bases between the two ends. The CDR3 has 17 residues. The germline gives CDR1 SGHRS, CDR2 YFSETQ. The CDR3 DNA reads as TGCGCCAGCAGCGCGGACACCTGGGGGAGCGTCCCAGATACGCAGTATTTT. This translates into CASSADTWGSVPDTQYF.

The V and J genes are TRBV19 and TRBJ1-4; 7 positions match TRBD1. Germline V gene lookup returns CDR1 LNHDA and CDR2 SQIVND (reference sequence). V was clipped by 9 bases and J by 0 bases; unmatched bases: 7. CDR3 length: 15 residues. CDR3 protein: CASTPQGATNEKLFF. The CDR3 nucleotides are TGTGCCAGCACCCCGCAGGGGGCAACTAATGAAAAACTGTTTTTT.

The J gene is TRBJ2-3, the V gene TRBV28, with TRBD2 matching over 8 bases. After removal of 5 bases from V and 4 bases from J, the junction contained 11 bases not matched to a gene. The CDR3 extends over 16 amino acids. Germline values: CDR1 MDHEN, CDR2 SYDVKM. For the CDR3, the DNA is TGTGCCAGCAGTAACTCCGGGACTAGGATGTCAGATACGCAGTATTTT. This sequence encodes CASSNSGTRMSDTQYF.

The chain uses TRBV7-6 and TRBJ1-2; D is possibly TRBD1 (5 bases). The CDR3 consists of 15 residues. Germline CDR1 is SGHVS and CDR2 is FNYEAQ. Trimming removed 11 bases from V and 6 bases from J, with 25 bases in between. CDR3 DNA: TGTGCCGTCGGGCGGGGCGCGAGTTTCGCCCATGGCTACACCTTC. It specifies CAVGRGASFAHGYTF.